This T cell receptor beta chain was identified in a study of T cell responses to AZD1222 COVID-19 vaccine. CDR1 and CDR2 from the germline V gene are MDHEN and SYDVKM. V gave up 5 bases and J gave up 0 bases, with 17 bases separating them. The CDR3 consists of 17 residues. Clones were sequenced by immunoSEQ multiplex PCR, and TCRdb holds only the in-frame ones, with some missing. The sample includes fewer than 200,000 clones, about 90% of them seen just once. Sequenced material: peripheral blood, taken on day 0 of MenACWY control vaccination. The chain has TRBV28 and TRBJ2-1; a weak D match, TRBD2 (6 bases). This receptor was obtained from an adult in good health. In nucleotides, the CDR3 is TGTGCCAGCAGTCTCGTGGGAGGCCTGAGCTCCTACAATGAGCAGTTCTTC. The encoded protein is CASSLVGGLSSYNEQFF.